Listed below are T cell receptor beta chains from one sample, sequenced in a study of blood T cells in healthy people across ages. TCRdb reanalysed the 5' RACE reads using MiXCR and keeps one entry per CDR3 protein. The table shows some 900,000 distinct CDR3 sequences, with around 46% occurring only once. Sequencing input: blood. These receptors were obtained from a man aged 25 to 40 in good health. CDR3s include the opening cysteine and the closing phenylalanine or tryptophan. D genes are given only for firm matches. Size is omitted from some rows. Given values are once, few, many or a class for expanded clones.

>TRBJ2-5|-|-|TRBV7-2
CASSLGAQRQETQYF
TGTGCCAGCAGCTTAGGAGCCCAGCGACAAGAGACCCAGTACTTC
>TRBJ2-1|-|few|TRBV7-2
CASNPSEAHNEQFF
TGTGCCAGCAATCCTTCCGAGGCCCACAATGAGCAGTTCTTC
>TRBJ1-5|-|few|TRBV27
CASSPSRAGNQPQHF
TGTGCCAGCAGTCCCTCAAGGGCGGGCAATCAGCCCCAGCATTTT
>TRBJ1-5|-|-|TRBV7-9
CASSHRGEGQPQHF
TGTGCCAGCAGCCATCGGGGGGAAGGTCAGCCCCAGCATTTT
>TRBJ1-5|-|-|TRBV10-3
CAISEATGLSQPQHF
TGTGCCATCAGTGAGGCCACAGGGCTATCTCAGCCCCAGCATTTT
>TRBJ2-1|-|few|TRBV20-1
CSGRGGSYNEQFF
TGCAGTGGAAGGGGAGGTTCCTACAATGAGCAGTTCTTC
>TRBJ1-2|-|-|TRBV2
CASSYNYGHTF
TGTGCCAGCAGTTATAACTATGGCCACACCTTC
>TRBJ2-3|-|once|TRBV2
CASSEDLTPDTQYF
TGTGCCAGCAGTGAGGACCTGACCCCAGATACGCAGTATTTT
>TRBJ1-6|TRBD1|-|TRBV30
CAWSRDRDRVSSPLHF
TGTGCCTGGAGTAGAGACCGGGACAGGGTGTCTTCACCCCTCCACTTT
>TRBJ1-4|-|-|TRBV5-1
CASSHGQLNEKLFF
TGCGCCAGCAGCCATGGACAGCTCAATGAAAAACTGTTTTTT
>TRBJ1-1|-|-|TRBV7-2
CASTLTGSAFF
TGTGCCAGCACCCTGACAGGAAGCGCTTTCTTT
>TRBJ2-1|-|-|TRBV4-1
CASSHLQNVQFF
TGCGCCAGCAGCCACTTGCAAAATGTGCAGTTCTTC
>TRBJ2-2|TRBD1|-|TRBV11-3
CASSATGGSNTGELFF
TGTGCCAGCAGCGCCACAGGGGGCTCGAACACCGGGGAGCTGTTTTTT
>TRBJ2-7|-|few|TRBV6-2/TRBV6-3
CAVKGDEQYF
TGTGCCGTCAAGGGCGACGAGCAGTACTTC
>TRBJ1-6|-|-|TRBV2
CASSSGGVGNSPLHF
TGTGCCAGCAGCTCGGGGGGGGTTGGTAATTCACCCCTCCACTTT
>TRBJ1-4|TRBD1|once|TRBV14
CASSQATGGENEKLFF
TGTGCCAGCAGCCAGGCAACAGGGGGCGAGAATGAAAAACTGTTTTTT
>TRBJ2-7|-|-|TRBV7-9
CASSQPGTAIYEQYF
TGTGCCAGCAGCCAACCCGGGACCGCTATCTACGAGCAGTACTTC
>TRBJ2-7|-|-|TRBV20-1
CSASGPGGEQYF
TGCAGTGCTTCTGGACCAGGAGGGGAGCAGTACTTC